These T cell receptor beta chains were read from a single sample in a study of T cells in localized non-small cell lung cancer. Using immunoSEQ multiplex PCR, the repertoire was profiled, and TCRdb retains in-frame clones only, with some absent. This sample has around 40,000 clones, with 70% to 90% found just once. The material sequenced was peripheral blood, taken before any cancer treatment. The receptors stem from a woman aged 18-50 years with stage III lung adenocarcinoma. CDR3s include the opening cysteine and the closing phenylalanine or tryptophan. Each record gives: V gene, D gene, clone size, J gene, CDR3 DNA, CDR3 protein. D genes are given only for firm matches. The size of a clone is reported for some rows only, either as once, few or many, or as a class for expanded clones.

>TRBV18|NA|NA|TRBJ1-5
TGTGCCAGCTCATCCGCCGGGGTGGGCAATCAGCCCCAGCATTTT
CASSSAGVGNQPQHF
>TRBV5-6|TRBD1|NA|TRBJ1-2
TGTGCCAGCAGCTCCTCGGGACAGGGAGAAGAGGGCTATGGCTACACCTTC
CASSSSGQGEEGYGYTF
>TRBV9|NA|NA|TRBJ1-3
TGTGCCAGCAGCGTAGTACAGGAAGACACCATATATTTT
CASSVVQEDTIYF
>TRBV2|NA|NA|TRBJ2-6
TGTGCCAGCAGGGACGGCCCATCTGGGGCCAACGTCCTGACTTTC
CASRDGPSGANVLTF
>TRBV29-1|NA|NA|TRBJ2-1
TGCAGCGTTGGATCTGGCCAGACCAATGAGCAGTTCTTC
CSVGSGQTNEQFF
>TRBV19|NA|NA|TRBJ2-1
TGTGCCAGCGGTAAAACACTCGGCAATGAGCAGTTCTTC
CASGKTLGNEQFF
>TRBV10-3|TRBD2|NA|TRBJ2-7
TGTGCCATCAGTGACCTGGCGGGGGTAACCTACGAGCAGTACTTC
CAISDLAGVTYEQYF
>TRBV15|TRBD1|NA|TRBJ1-3
TGTGCCACCAGCAGACGACGGACAGGGGGAAACACCATATATTTT
CATSRRRTGGNTIYF
>TRBV18|NA|NA|TRBJ1-1
TGTGCCAGCTCACCATCCGGGACGAACACTGAAGCTTTCTTT
CASSPSGTNTEAFF
>TRBV7-2|TRBD1|NA|TRBJ2-3
TGTGCCAGCAGCTCTGGACAGGCCAGGCTCGATACGCAGTATTTT
CASSSGQARLDTQYF
>TRBV6-6|NA|NA|TRBJ1-2
TGTGCCAGCAACTTACTCCCCGGGGGTAACTATGGCTACACCTTC
CASNLLPGGNYGYTF
>TRBV4-2|NA|NA|TRBJ1-2
TGTGCCAGCAGCCGATACAGGGAGTCTAACTATGGCTACACCTTC
CASSRYRESNYGYTF
>TRBV11-2|NA|NA|TRBJ1-5
TGTGCCAGCAGCTTAGAGTGGGGGCCAAATCAGCCCCAGCATTTT
CASSLEWGPNQPQHF
>TRBV4-1|TRBD1|once|TRBJ1-2
TGCGCCAGCAGCCAAGATCTTGGGACAGCCTATGGCTACACCTTC
CASSQDLGTAYGYTF
>TRBV7-9|NA|NA|TRBJ2-1
TGTGCCAGCAGCCCCTTAGGCAGTTACAATGAGCAGTTCTTC
CASSPLGSYNEQFF
>TRBV6-1|TRBD1|once|TRBJ1-5
TGTGCCAGCAGTGACAAGGGACGGACAGGATTCAATCAGCCCCAGCATTTT
CASSDKGRTGFNQPQHF
>TRBV7-9|NA|NA|TRBJ1-6
TGTGCCAGCAGCGGAAGCCGGAATTCACCCCTCCACTTT
CASSGSRNSPLHF
>TRBV5-1|TRBD1|NA|TRBJ2-7
TGCGCCAGCAGCCGCGACAGGGTGAGGGGCGAGCAGTACTTC
CASSRDRVRGEQYF
>TRBV5-1|NA|NA|TRBJ2-3
TGCGCCAGCAGCTTGGCTCCCGGGTCCGGTGCCAATTACAATACGCAGTATTTT
CASSLAPGSGANYNTQYF
>TRBV5-1|NA|NA|TRBJ2-3
TGCGCCAGCAGCTTGCGGGGGGACAGGAGGAGCACAGATACGCAGTATTTT
CASSLRGDRRSTDTQYF
>TRBV4-1|TRBD1|NA|TRBJ2-5
TGCGCCAGCAGCCCCCAGGGGGTGACCCCCCGAGAGACCCAGTACTTC
CASSPQGVTPRETQYF
>TRBV7-2|TRBD1|once|TRBJ1-4
TGTGCCAGCAGCTTCTCGACAGGGATGGGTGAAAAACTGTTTTTT
CASSFSTGMGEKLFF
>TRBV7-8|NA|NA|TRBJ2-7
TGTGCCAGCAGCTTATTTGGATTAGGGGGGTTCGAGCGGGGCGAGCAGTACTTC
CASSLFGLGGFERGEQYF
>TRBV5-1|TRBD1|NA|TRBJ1-4
TGCGCCAGCAGTTGGCTCGGGACAGGAGATGCAACTAATGAAAAACTGTTTTTT
CASSWLGTGDATNEKLFF
>TRBV5-6|NA|few|TRBJ1-3
TGTGCCAGCAGCTCCGGGGCTGGAAACACCATATATTTT
CASSSGAGNTIYF
>TRBV9|NA|NA|TRBJ2-2
TGTGCCAGCAGCTCAGCAACCGGGACGTACACCGGGGAGCTGTTTTTT
CASSSATGTYTGELFF
>TRBV7-9|TRBD2|NA|TRBJ2-3
TGTGCCAGCAGCTTAGCCGGACTAGCGAGAAATACACGCACAGATACGCAGTATTTT
CASSLAGLARNTRTDTQYF
>TRBV4-2|NA|NA|TRBJ2-3
TGTGCCAGCACCCCGGGACGCGGCACAGATACGCAGTATTTT
CASTPGRGTDTQYF
>TRBV19|NA|NA|TRBJ1-1
TGTGCCAGTAGTGAAGAGGGTGTAAAGACTGAAGCTTTCTTT
CASSEEGVKTEAFF
>TRBV11-2|NA|NA|TRBJ2-3
TGTGCCAGCAGGATAGGGGGAGGCACAGATACGCAGTATTTT
CASRIGGGTDTQYF
>TRBV5-8|NA|NA|TRBJ2-1
TGTGCCAGCAGCCTATGGTTCCAGTCCAATGAGCAGTTCTTC
CASSLWFQSNEQFF